Sequencing of this T cell receptor (beta chain) was carried out in a study of response to subunit inactivated influenza vaccine. The CDR3 runs 13 residues. The V gene lost 0 bases and the J gene lost 4 bases, with 9 bases spanning the gap. The germline gives CDR1 DFQATT, CDR2 SNEGSKA (reference sequence). Turning to this clonotype: The CDR3 carries no conserved terminal phenylalanine or tryptophan, so it likely arises from a read error.

From the RT-PCR reads, TCRdb called clonotypes with MiXCR, one entry per CDR3 protein. The sample records more than 550,000 distinct CDR3 sequences, 10% to 12% being singletons. The sample was also linked to a second study, of T cells expressing NK-cell markers. This second study notes: 5'RACE template switching with UMIs generated TCR beta cDNA. It was sorted CD3+CD56+NKG2C+, CD3+CD56+NKG2C- and CD3+CD56-NKG2C+ T cells that supplied the TCR beta repertoires. Out of eight donors sequenced, seven tested HCMV-seropositive and the remaining one seronegative. Several experiments added an anti-gamma-delta TCR antibody to sort only alpha-beta TCR T cells.

This receptor was obtained from a man in his fifties or sixties who received an inactivated influenza vaccine. The chain combines TRBV20-1 with TRBJ2-5; D not resolved. The sequencing here drew on PBMCs from blood, taken on the day of vaccination. CDR3 region: CSARDNLPETQYS. The CDR3 DNA reads as TGCAGTGCTAGAGATAACCTGCCAGAGACCCAGTACTCC.